A single sample gave rise to the 32 T cell receptor beta chains below, sequenced in a study of cytomegalovirus exposure and HLA in healthy donors. 13 Jbeta primers and 60 Vbeta primers were used for the PCR. The method was immunoSEQ multiplex PCR; TCRdb's version includes in-frame clones alone and lacks a portion of them. The data contain fewer than 200,000 clones, approximately 71% of them seen just once; the ten biggest clones take up about 1.6%. The sequencing input was PBMCs. These receptors all come from a girl aged 5-17 years in good health and CMV-seronegative.

The rearrangement links TRBV4-1 to TRBJ1-1, with 7 bases matching TRBD1. The CDR3 is 14 residues long. Germline trimming cut 1 base from V and 8 bases from J; bases unmatched to any gene: 7. Germline-derived CDR1 and CDR2 are MGHRA and YSYEKL. The CDR3 spells CASSQGPGTDEAFF. CDR3 in DNA: TGCGCCAGCAGCCAAGGCCCCGGGACAGACGAAGCTTTCTTT.

This clone has only a few counts. V gene TRBV4-1 combines with J gene TRBJ2-1; D unresolved. V was pared by 0 bases and J by 5 bases, with 8 bases between. The CDR3 totals 14 residues. Germline V gives CDR1 MGHRA, CDR2 YSYEKL. The CDR3 coding sequence is TGCGCCAGCAGCCAAGAGCGGTCCCACAATGAGCAGTTCTTC. Translated, it gives CASSQERSHNEQFF.

CDR3 sequence: CASSPLDRMSGYTF. The CDR3 DNA is TGTGCCAGCTCACCACTGGACAGGATGTCTGGCTACACCTTC. The chain recombines TRBV18 with TRBJ1-2; TRBD1 matches 7 bases. This CDR3 is 14 amino acids long. Germline values: CDR1 KGHSH, CDR2 LQKENI. V lost 1 base and J lost 7; bases outside the gene matches: 6.

To note about this clone: Within the sample, other DNA sequences also encode this same CDR3. V usage is TRBV5-1 and J usage is TRBJ1-1; maybe TRBD1 (6 bases). Trimming cost V 0 bases and J 1 base, with 7 bases left between them. The CDR3 has 14 amino acids. The germline gives CDR1 SGHRS, CDR2 YFSETQ. CDR3 sequence reads: CASSLETGNTEAFF. In DNA form, the CDR3 reads TGCGCCAGCAGCTTGGAGACAGGGAACACTGAAGCTTTCTTT.

The V gene is TRBV29-1, the J gene TRBJ2-5; D is perhaps TRBD2 (5 bases). V was clipped by 3 bases and J by 5 bases, with 13 bases between them. Germline CDR1 and CDR2: SQVTM and ANQGSEA. The CDR3 runs to 13 residues. The CDR3 nucleotides read TGCAGCGTTGATAGGCGGGTCGGGGAGACCCAGTACTTC. The encoded protein is CSVDRRVGETQYF.

The rearrangement links TRBV6-1 to TRBJ2-5, with D maybe TRBD1 (5 bases). The CDR3 has 12 residues. The V gene's germline CDR1 is MNHNS and CDR2 SASEGT. The V and J ends lost 3 bases and 3 bases respectively, with 5 bases between them. The CDR3 coding sequence is TGTGCCAGCAGTGACAGGGAAGAGACCCAGTACTTC. Protein sequence: CASSDREETQYF.

CDR3: CASSVGGRGSTDTQYF. DNA of the CDR3: TGTGCCAGCAGCGTAGGAGGGAGGGGGAGCACAGATACGCAGTATTTT. V and J are TRBV9 and TRBJ2-3; perhaps TRBD2 as D (7 bases). Trimming shortened V by 0 bases and J by 0 bases, and 11 bases separated the two germline ends. The CDR3 covers 16 residues. Germline V CDR1 and CDR2: SGDLS, YYNGEE.

This chain joins TRBV6-1 and TRBJ2-7; 7 bases map to TRBD1. The CDR3 spans 14 residues. The ends lost 2 bases at V and 4 bases at J; junction bases unmatched: 5. The V gene's germline CDR1 is MNHNS and CDR2 SASEGT. CDR3: CASSEIGTEYEQYF. The DNA of the CDR3 is TGTGCCAGCAGTGAAATAGGGACAGAGTACGAGCAGTACTTC.

This rearrangement joins TRBV5-6 to TRBJ2-1, with a possible D match to TRBD1 (6 bases). Trimming stripped 1 base from V and 6 bases from J, with 11 bases between. This CDR3 has 14 residues. Germline CDR1 and CDR2: SGHDT and YYEEEE. Here the CDR3 reads CASSLRQGTNEQFF. CDR3 sequence (DNA): TGTGCCAGCAGCTTGCGGCAGGGGACCAATGAGCAGTTCTTC.

The chain has TRBV7-3 and TRBJ1-1; D gene ambiguous. The CDR3 covers 15 residues. Germline values: CDR1 SGHTA, CDR2 FQGTGA. Trimming cost V 0 bases and J 0 bases, with 8 bases left between them. For the CDR3, the DNA is TGTGCCAGCAGCTTAACCCCAGGATTGAACACTGAAGCTTTCTTT. As protein: CASSLTPGLNTEAFF.

The V gene is TRBV27, the J gene TRBJ1-6, with 9 bases matching TRBD1. In germline, CDR1 is MNHEY, CDR2 SMNVEV (reference sequence). V dropped 4 bases and J dropped 0; count of bases not matched to a gene: 4. This CDR3 contains 17 residues. CDR3 residues: CASSSGTGSSYNSPLHF. CDR3 sequence (DNA): TGTGCCAGCAGTTCAGGGACAGGGAGCTCCTATAATTCACCCCTCCACTTT.

The chain couples TRBV27 to TRBJ2-2; the D gene is possibly TRBD1 (5 bases). V gave up 6 bases and J gave up 4 bases, with 9 bases separating them. The CDR3 consists of 13 residues. Germline CDR1 reads MNHEY; CDR2 reads SMNVEV (reference sequence). The CDR3 region has the DNA TGTGCCAGCAGCCTTGGGGCCACCGGGGAGCTGTTTTTT. Translated, it gives CASSLGATGELFF.

The genes are TRBV6-5 and TRBJ2-5, with TRBD2 as a possible D gene (5 bases). V lost 2 bases and J 4 bases, leaving 14 bases between the germline ends. The CDR3 has 15 residues. CDR1 is MNHEY and CDR2 is SVGAGI in the germline V gene. Here the CDR3 reads CASSYNPGLIETQYF. For the CDR3, the DNA is TGTGCCAGCAGTTACAATCCCGGACTTATAGAGACCCAGTACTTC.

The genes are TRBV9 and TRBJ1-1; the D is unclear. Germline V CDR1 and CDR2: SGDLS, YYNGEE. Trimming stripped 7 bases from V and 4 bases from J, with 11 bases between. The CDR3 extends over 12 amino acids. The CDR3 reads CASSKEGTEAFF. The CDR3 nucleotides are TGTGCCAGCTCCAAGGAGGGCACTGAAGCTTTCTTT.

This clone was recorded a few times. This chain links TRBV11-2 with TRBJ1-3, with 7 bases lining up with TRBD1. The CDR3 runs 18 residues. V shed 2 bases and J 0 bases; nucleotides not matched to a gene: 10. Germline V gene sequence: CDR1 SGHAT, CDR2 FQNNGV. CDR3 nucleotides: TGTGCCAGCAGCTTACCCACCCGAGGGGGCCTCTCTGGAAACACCATATATTTT. It yields the protein CASSLPTRGGLSGNTIYF.

A few counts support this clone. As DNA, the CDR3 is TGTGCCTGGAGTGGAAGGCAGGGGTTCCCCTCCTACGAGCAGTACTTC. The encoded protein is CAWSGRQGFPSYEQYF. V and J are TRBV30 and TRBJ2-7; possibly TRBD1 for D (6 bases). This CDR3 region has 16 residues. The ends were cut back, 1 base at V and 0 bases at J, with 16 bases in the middle. The germline V gene has CDR1 GTSNPN and CDR2 SVGIG (reference sequence).

V usage is TRBV12-5 and J usage is TRBJ2-5, with D maybe TRBD1 (6 bases). There are 15 residues in the CDR3. The germline V gene has CDR1 LGHNT and CDR2 FRNRAP. Trimming took 0 bases from V and 1 from J, leaving 9 bases between them. CDR3 in amino acids: CASGLVGRGQETQYF. CDR3 DNA: TGTGCTAGTGGTTTGGTAGGCAGGGGCCAAGAGACCCAGTACTTC.

This rearrangement joins TRBV7-9 to TRBJ1-1; D call uncertain. This CDR3 contains 15 residues. Deletions cut 3 bases from V and 2 bases from J, with 13 bases between. Germline values: CDR1 SEHNR, CDR2 FQNEAQ (reference sequence). CDR3 sequence reads: CASSFGRRFNTEAFF. In nucleotides, the CDR3 is TGTGCCAGCAGCTTCGGTCGGAGGTTTAACACTGAAGCTTTCTTT. The complete variable domain, with remaining parts taken from reference TRBV7-9 and TRBJ1-1, reads DTGVSQNPRHKITKRGQNVTFRCDPISEHNRLYWYRQTLGQGPEFLTYFQNEAQLEKSRLLSDRFSAERPKGSFSTLEIQRTEQGDSAMYLCASSFGRRFNTEAFFGQGTRLTVV.

The CDR3 reads CASRGQGGWYSNQPQHF. CDR3 bases: TGTGCCAGCAGAGGCCAGGGGGGCTGGTATAGCAATCAGCCCCAGCATTTT. The chain recombines TRBV2 with TRBJ1-5; 7 positions match TRBD1. V lost 6 bases to trimming and J lost 0 bases; unmatched junction nucleotides: 11. The germline V gene has CDR1 SNHLY and CDR2 FYNNEI. The CDR3 has 17 amino acids.

The J gene is TRBJ2-3, the V gene TRBV11-2, with 10 bases fitting TRBD2. Germline trimming cut 1 base from V and 2 bases from J; bases unmatched to any gene: 6. Germline V CDR1 and CDR2: SGHAT, FQNNGV. The CDR3 covers 17 residues. CDR3 DNA sequence: TGTGCCAGCAGCTTAGTCGTAGCGGGGGGACTCACAGATACGCAGTATTTT. This codes for CASSLVVAGGLTDTQYF.

The chain recombines TRBV7-2 with TRBJ1-1; 7 bases fit TRBD1. The CDR3 length is 21 residues. Per the germline V gene, CDR1 is SGHTA and CDR2 is FQGNSA. J lost 0 bases, V lost 0 bases, and 19 bases had no gene match. DNA for the CDR3: TGTGCCAGCAGCTTAGCGGCCGTTCTCGGACAGGTGGGATACATGAACACTGAAGCTTTCTTT. It is translated as CASSLAAVLGQVGYMNTEAFF.

The chain employs TRBV10-3 and TRBJ1-6; D is possibly TRBD1 (6 bases). The CDR3 runs 15 residues. CDR1 is ENHRY and CDR2 is SYGVKD in the germline V gene. Trimming stripped 2 bases from V and 5 bases from J, with 10 bases between. CDR3 sequence: CAISEAGENNSPLHF. DNA for the CDR3: TGTGCCATCAGTGAGGCAGGGGAAAATAATTCACCCCTCCACTTT.

V usage is TRBV5-4 and J usage is TRBJ2-3, with 12 bases fitting TRBD2. Germline V CDR1 and CDR2: SGHNT, YYREEE (reference sequence). This CDR3 spans 18 amino acids. V was pared by 1 base and J by 5 bases, with 11 bases of the junction left unmatched. The CDR3 here is CASSLRLSASGGGDTQYF. The CDR3 DNA follows: TGTGCCAGCAGCTTGAGGTTATCTGCTAGCGGGGGGGGAGATACGCAGTATTTT.

V usage is TRBV4-2 and J usage is TRBJ2-5; 11 bases line up with TRBD2. The V gene end was trimmed by 0 bases and the J gene end by 2 bases; junction bases not matched to a gene: 11. CDR3 length equals 19 residues. Germline-derived CDR1 and CDR2 are LGHNA and YNFKEQ. In DNA, the CDR3 is TGTGCCAGCAGCCAAGAGGGGGGGTCTGCTAGCGGGGGGCAAGAGACCCAGTACTTC. Its protein is CASSQEGGSASGGQETQYF.

The table lists this clone with a few counts. This rearrangement joins TRBV18 to TRBJ2-1, with 7 bases matching TRBD2. The CDR3 length is 15 residues. Per the germline V gene, CDR1 is KGHSH and CDR2 is LQKENI. J gave up 5 bases and V 2 bases, and 6 bases lay outside the gene matches. The CDR3 region is CASSPSSGTHNEQFF. CDR3 DNA sequence: TGTGCCAGCTCACCATCGAGCGGGACTCACAATGAGCAGTTCTTC.

A few counts support this clone. The chain links TRBV6-1 to TRBJ1-5; 7 positions match TRBD1. This CDR3 comprises 13 residues. The ends lost 7 bases at V and 5 bases at J; junction bases unmatched: 5. Germline CDR1 MNHNS, CDR2 SASEGT. In DNA, the CDR3 is TGTGCCAGCATCAGACAGGGCGATCAGCCCCAGCATTTT. It specifies CASIRQGDQPQHF.

In this sample, this clone turned up a few times. The rearrangement links TRBV7-9 to TRBJ1-6, with 7 bases lining up with TRBD1. Germline V gene data show CDR1 as SEHNR and CDR2 as FQNEAQ (reference sequence). This CDR3 comprises 17 residues. Unmatched junction bases numbered 13, after V lost 6 bases and J lost 5 bases. Written as DNA, the CDR3 is TGTGCCAGCAGTTCTCCACAGGGGCCGCTGGATAATTCACCCCTCCACTTT. Amino acid sequence: CASSSPQGPLDNSPLHF.

In its sample, this clone was seen once. The chain recombines TRBV4-1 with TRBJ2-5; TRBD2 is a possible D gene (5 bases). The CDR3 totals 14 residues. From germline, CDR1 is MGHRA and CDR2 YSYEKL. V was cut by 4 bases and J by 1 base, with 10 bases left in between. This CDR3 is CASSRLGGQETQYF. The CDR3, as DNA: TGCGCCAGCAGCCGCCTAGGAGGCCAAGAGACCCAGTACTTC.

The rearrangement joins TRBV9 to TRBJ2-7; D not certain. Per the germline V gene, CDR1 is SGDLS and CDR2 is YYNGEE. CDR3 size: 14 residues. V was shortened by 3 bases and J by 1 base, with 11 bases between the two germline ends. CDR3 residues: CASSAHGFSYEQYF. CDR3 nucleotides: TGTGCCAGCAGCGCCCACGGTTTTTCCTACGAGCAGTACTTC.

The sample holds a few counts of this clone. The chain employs TRBV5-1 and TRBJ1-1, with a possible D match to TRBD1 (6 bases). Germline values: CDR1 SGHRS, CDR2 YFSETQ. This CDR3 comprises 15 residues. The germline V and J ends were trimmed by 4 bases and 5 bases, with 18 bases remaining between them. The CDR3 sequence: CASSPLQGSRTEAFF. Written as DNA, the CDR3 is TGCGCCAGCAGCCCCCTTCAGGGGTCGAGAACTGAAGCTTTCTTT.

This clone was found a few times. V and J are TRBV5-1 and TRBJ1-1, with 12 bases that match TRBD1. With 3 bases clipped from V and 1 base from J, the junction kept 4 bases outside the gene matches. The germline gives CDR1 SGHRS, CDR2 YFSETQ. This CDR3 has 16 amino acids. The CDR3 reads CASSWGTGGSNTEAFF. Here the CDR3 DNA reads TGCGCCAGCAGCTGGGGGACAGGGGGCTCGAACACTGAAGCTTTCTTT.

The chain uses TRBV29-1 and TRBJ1-4, with D possibly matching TRBD1 (6 bases). CDR3 size: 13 residues. Germline CDR1 SQVTM, CDR2 ANQGSEA. Trimming pared 7 bases from V and 8 bases from J, leaving 17 bases between. CDR3 in DNA: TGCAGCGCCCCGGCGGGGGCGGGGGAAAAACTGTTTTTT. This sequence encodes CSAPAGAGEKLFF. Full variable domain (missing parts from reference TRBV29-1 and TRBJ1-4): SAVISQKPSRDICQRGTSLTIQCQVDSQVTMMFWYRQQPGQSLTLIATANQGSEATYESGFVIDKFPISRPNLTFSTLTVSNMSPEDSSIYLCSAPAGAGEKLFFGSGTQLSVL.